Listed here are 6 T cell receptor delta chains from one sample, sequenced in a study of gamma-delta T cells after stem cell transplantation. TCRdb re-called the RT-PCR reads through CATT. The table shows thousands of delta-chain clones, with about 25% occurring only once. The material sequenced was gamma-delta T cells. Receptors originate from a human donor. It is not recorded whose cells these are; they may come from a transplant donor.

Sample share makes this clone large (0.1 to 1%). The V call is TRDV3, the J call TRDJ1, with 13 positions matching TRDD3. In germline, CDR1 is TVYSNPD, CDR2 GDNSRS (reference sequence). After removal of 1 base from V and 0 bases from J, the junction contained 20 bases not matched to a gene. The CDR3 is 21 residues long. CDR3 region: CAFMKPFRLLGDTPYTDKLIF. The CDR3 DNA follows: TGTGCCTTTATGAAGCCTTTCCGGTTACTGGGGGATACGCCGTACACCGATAAACTCATCTTT. The whole variable domain, filled in from reference TRDV3 and TRDJ1, reads CDKVTQSSPDQTVASGSEVVLLCTYDTVYSNPDLFWYRIRPDYSFQFVFYGDNSRSEGADFTQGRFSVKHILTQKAFHLVISPVRTEDSATYYCAFMKPFRLLGDTPYTDKLIFGKGTRVTVEP.

This clone was observed a few times. Possible read error: a much larger clone is one base away. The CDR3 bases are TGTGCCTGTGACACGGCCACTAATCGAGTACTGGGGGATACCGATAAACTCATCTTT. Translation gives CACDTATNRVLGDTDKLIF. V gene TRDV2 combines with J gene TRDJ1; 10 positions match TRDD3. The CDR3 length is 19 residues. J lost 2 bases, V lost 1 base, and 15 bases had no gene match. Germline CDR1 reads GEAIGNYY; CDR2 reads EKD.

With regard to this clone: This may be a read error, as it is one base from a much larger clone. Other DNA sequences in the same sample also yield this CDR3. This chain joins TRDV2 and TRDJ3; 11 bases fit TRDD3. Germline-derived CDR1 and CDR2 are GEAIGNYY and EKD. This CDR3 contains 18 residues. The DNA of the CDR3 is TGCGCCTGTGACACCGTACTGGGGGATACCTGGGACACCCGACAGATGTTTTTC. It specifies CACDTVLGDTWDTRQMFF.

On this clone itself: A read error may be the cause here, since a much bigger clone is one base away. The genes are TRDV1 and TRDJ1, with 9 bases that match TRDD3. Per germline, CDR1 TSWWSYY and CDR2 QGS. This CDR3 region has 19 residues. J gave up 6 bases and V 4 bases, and 21 bases lay outside the gene matches. Written as DNA, the CDR3 is TGTGCTCTTGGGGGAAATATTCCCCACTGGGGGACACGAGGGAATAAACTCATCTTT. It is translated as CALGGNIPHWGTRGNKLIF.

This clone turned up a few times. Being one base from a much bigger clone, this may be a read error. The rearrangement links TRDV2 to TRDJ1, with no clear D. The V end was cut by 0 bases, the J end by 0 bases, with 16 bases between. Germline values: CDR1 GEAIGNYY, CDR2 EKD. The length of the CDR3 is 17 residues. The CDR3 coding sequence is TGTGCCTGTGACACCCTGGAACGGACCGTTTACACCGATAAACTCATCTTT. This codes for CACDTLERTVYTDKLIF.

A few counts support this clone. Relative to the germline gene, one junction end is altered; a read error may explain this. J is TRDJ1 and V is TRDV1; the D is unclear. In germline, CDR1 is TSWWSYY, CDR2 QGS. The CDR3 spans 12 residues. CDR3 amino acids: CALGVYTGKLIF. CDR3 bases: TGTGCTCTTGGGGTCTACACCGGTAAACTCATCTTT.